These 6 T cell receptor beta chains came from one sample sequenced in a study of tumor and adjacent non-tumor tissue in lung cancer. The template was RNA from unsorted bulk tissue. TCRbeta libraries were built with three rounds of nested PCR, modified from ARM-PCR. Each CDR3 protein gets one entry after TCRdb re-called the multiplex PCR reads with MiXCR. The sample shows roughly 200,000 distinct CDR3 sequences, about 76% of them seen only once. The specimen was lung tumor tissue. The receptors come from a man in his 60s with non-small cell lung cancer.

In this sample, this clonotype turned up once. One junction end does not reproduce the germline sequence, and a read error may be involved. This chain connects TRBV5-6 to TRBJ1-1, with D maybe TRBD1 (6 bases). This CDR3 region has 12 residues. Germline V gene data show CDR1 as SGHDT and CDR2 as YYEEEE. The CDR3 nucleotides read TGTGCCAGCAGCTTGATGCAGGGGAGGTCTTTATTT. Translating it yields CASSLMQGRSLF.

With regard to this clonotype: One end of the junction is discordant with germline, which a read error may explain. The chain recombines TRBV4-2 with TRBJ1-2; possibly TRBD1 for D (6 bases). Per germline, CDR1 LGHNA and CDR2 YNFKEQ. This CDR3 contains 16 residues. Here the CDR3 reads CATSPPAETEGDGYTF. As DNA, the CDR3 is TGTGCCACCAGCCCCCCTGCGGAGACGGAGGGGGATGGCTACACTTTC.

Concerning this clonotype: It is likely a read error, because the conserved phenylalanine at the end of the CDR3 is missing. The genes are TRBV6-5 and TRBJ2-6, with D perhaps TRBD1 or TRBD2 (6 bases each). Germline loops: CDR1 MNHEY, CDR2 SVGAGI. The CDR3 sequence is 16 residues long. In nucleotides, the CDR3 is TGTGCCAGCAGTTACTCGGAGGGGGTTGGGGCCAAGGTCCTGACTTCC. Protein sequence: CASSYSEGVGAKVLTS.

This clonotype was recorded only once. V is TRBV20-1 and J is TRBJ2-3; TRBD2 might be the D (6 bases). CDR3 size: 16 residues. Germline lookup yields CDR1 DFQATT and CDR2 SNEGSKA (reference sequence). V dropped 3 bases and J dropped 4 bases, with 20 bases sitting between them. The CDR3 nucleotides are TGCAGTGCTAGTGAGTCCAGCTGGAGGGCCTCAGATACGCAGTATTTT. This codes for CSASESSWRASDTQYF.

This clonotype was found a few times. The CDR3 DNA follows: TGCAGTGCTCAGGGAGACCTAGCCAAAAACATTCAGTACTTC. Its translation: CSAQGDLAKNIQYF. The V and J genes are TRBV20-1 and TRBJ2-4; D possibly uses TRBD1 or TRBD2 (5 bases each). Per germline, CDR1 DFQATT and CDR2 SNEGSKA (reference sequence). The V end was cut by 5 bases, the J end by 0 bases, with 11 bases between. The CDR3 has 14 residues.

This clonotype was seen ten or more times. The chain is built from TRBV25-1 and TRBJ2-7; D tentatively fits TRBD1 or TRBD2 (5 bases each). CDR1 is MGHDK, CDR2 SYGVNS, per germline. Deletions cut 4 bases from V and 0 bases from J, with 16 bases between. This CDR3 has 16 residues. The chain's CDR3 is CASSGGQGLPSYEQYF. The CDR3, as DNA: TGTGCCAGCAGTGGAGGGCAGGGCCTCCCCTCCTACGAGCAGTACTTC.